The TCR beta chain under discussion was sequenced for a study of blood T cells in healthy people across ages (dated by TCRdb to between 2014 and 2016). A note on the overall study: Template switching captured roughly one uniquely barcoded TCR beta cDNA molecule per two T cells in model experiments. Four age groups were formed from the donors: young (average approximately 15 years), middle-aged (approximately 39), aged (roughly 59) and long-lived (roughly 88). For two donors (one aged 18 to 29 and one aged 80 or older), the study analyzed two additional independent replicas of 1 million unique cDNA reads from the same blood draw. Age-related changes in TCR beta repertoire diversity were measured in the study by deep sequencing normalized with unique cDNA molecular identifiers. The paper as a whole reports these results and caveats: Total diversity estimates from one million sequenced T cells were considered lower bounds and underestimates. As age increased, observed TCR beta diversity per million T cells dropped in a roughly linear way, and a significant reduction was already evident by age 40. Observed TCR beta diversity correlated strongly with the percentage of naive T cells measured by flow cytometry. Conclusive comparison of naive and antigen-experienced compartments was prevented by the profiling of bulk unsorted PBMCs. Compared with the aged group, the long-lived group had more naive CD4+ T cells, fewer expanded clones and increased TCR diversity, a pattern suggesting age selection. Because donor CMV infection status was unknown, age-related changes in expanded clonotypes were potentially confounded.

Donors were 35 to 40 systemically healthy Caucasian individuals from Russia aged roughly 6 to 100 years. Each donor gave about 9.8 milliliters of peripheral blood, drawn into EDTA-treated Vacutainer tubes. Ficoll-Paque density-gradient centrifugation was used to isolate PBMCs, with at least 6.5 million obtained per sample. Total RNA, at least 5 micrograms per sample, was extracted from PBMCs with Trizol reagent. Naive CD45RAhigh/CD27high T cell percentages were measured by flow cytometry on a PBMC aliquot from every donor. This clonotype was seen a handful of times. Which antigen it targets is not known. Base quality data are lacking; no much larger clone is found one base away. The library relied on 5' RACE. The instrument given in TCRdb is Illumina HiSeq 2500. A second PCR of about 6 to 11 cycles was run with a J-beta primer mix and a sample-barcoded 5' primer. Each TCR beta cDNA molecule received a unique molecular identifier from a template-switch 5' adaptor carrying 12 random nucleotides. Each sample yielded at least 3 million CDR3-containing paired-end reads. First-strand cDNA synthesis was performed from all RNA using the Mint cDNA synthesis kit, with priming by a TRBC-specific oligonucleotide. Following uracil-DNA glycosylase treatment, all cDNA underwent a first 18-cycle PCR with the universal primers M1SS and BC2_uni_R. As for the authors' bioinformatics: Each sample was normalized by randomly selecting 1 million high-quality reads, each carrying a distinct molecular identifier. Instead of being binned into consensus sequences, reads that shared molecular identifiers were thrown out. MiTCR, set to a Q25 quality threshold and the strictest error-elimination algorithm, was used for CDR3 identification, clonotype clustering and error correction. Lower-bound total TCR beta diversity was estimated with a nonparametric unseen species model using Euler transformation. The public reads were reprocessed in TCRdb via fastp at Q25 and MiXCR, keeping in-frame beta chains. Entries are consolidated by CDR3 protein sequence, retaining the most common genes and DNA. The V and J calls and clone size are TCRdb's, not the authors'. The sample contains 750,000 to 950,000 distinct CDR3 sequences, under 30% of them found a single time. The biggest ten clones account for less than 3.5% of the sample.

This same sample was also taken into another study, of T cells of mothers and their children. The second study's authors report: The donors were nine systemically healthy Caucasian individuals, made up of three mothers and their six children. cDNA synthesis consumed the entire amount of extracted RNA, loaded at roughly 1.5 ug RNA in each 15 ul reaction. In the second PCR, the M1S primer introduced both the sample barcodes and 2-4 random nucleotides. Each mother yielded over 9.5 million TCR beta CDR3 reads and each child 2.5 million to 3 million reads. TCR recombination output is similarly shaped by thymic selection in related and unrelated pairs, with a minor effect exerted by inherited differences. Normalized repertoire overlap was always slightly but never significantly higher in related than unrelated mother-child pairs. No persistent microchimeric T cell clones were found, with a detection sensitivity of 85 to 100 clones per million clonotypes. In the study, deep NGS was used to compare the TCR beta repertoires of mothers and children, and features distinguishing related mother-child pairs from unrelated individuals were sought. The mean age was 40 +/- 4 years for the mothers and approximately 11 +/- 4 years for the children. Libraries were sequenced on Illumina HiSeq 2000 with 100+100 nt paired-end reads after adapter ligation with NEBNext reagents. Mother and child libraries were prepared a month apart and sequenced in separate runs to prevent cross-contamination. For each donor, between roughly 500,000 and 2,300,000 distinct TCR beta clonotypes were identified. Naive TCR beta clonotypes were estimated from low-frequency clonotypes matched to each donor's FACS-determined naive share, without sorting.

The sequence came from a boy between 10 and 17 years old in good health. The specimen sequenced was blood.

The CDR3 protein: CASSQLGGKMAFF. The nucleotide sequence reads as follows: TGTGCCAGCAGCCAACTAGGGGGGAAAATGGCTTTCTTT. The V and J genes are TRBV3-1 and TRBJ1-1; possibly the D gene is TRBD1, per 6 matching bases. The trim is 2 bases for V and 11 bases for J, with a gap of 15 bases between the germline ends. The CDR3 spans 13 residues, from the cysteine through the phenylalanine. The read is trimmed to its CDR3 DNA, 39 bases read in frame from base 1. The germline V gene (reference sequence) specifies LGHDT as CDR1 and YNNKEL as CDR2.